These 24 T cell receptor beta chains share one sample of origin, sequenced in a study of CD4+ T cells in melanoma. Produced via immunoSEQ multiplex PCR; TCRdb's table is partial and in-frame only. The sample includes 10,000 or so clones, around 65% of them seen just once. Source material: cells from a culture (not recorded whether cultured in vitro). Every receptor here comes from a human donor with melanoma.

This clone was detected a few times. This chain connects TRBV18 to TRBJ1-2; D is unclear. The V end was cut by 4 bases, the J end by 2 bases, with 11 bases between. Germline assignment: CDR1 KGHSH and CDR2 LQKENI. The CDR3 contains 14 residues. CDR3 sequence reads: CASSLRPENYGYTF. CDR3 nucleotide sequence: TGTGCCAGCTCACTCCGACCGGAGAACTATGGCTACACCTTC.

CDR3 sequence: CASSLLAVSTDTQYF. The CDR3 DNA reads TGTGCCAGCAGCTTACTAGCGGTTAGCACAGATACGCAGTATTTT. The chain couples TRBV2 to TRBJ2-3, with TRBD2 matching over 8 bases. Per the germline V gene, CDR1 is SNHLY and CDR2 is FYNNEI. The J segment lost 0 bases and the V segment lost 6 bases, leaving 5 bases of the junction unmatched. The CDR3 has 15 residues.

The rearrangement joins TRBV6-1 to TRBJ1-2; perhaps TRBD1 as D (5 bases). V was trimmed by 0 bases and J by 7 bases, leaving 15 bases between them. This CDR3 comprises 15 residues. Germline assignment: CDR1 MNHNS and CDR2 SASEGT. The CDR3 region has the DNA TGTGCCAGCAGTGAAGCGCACGGGGGTCTCGGTGGCTACACCTTC. Protein sequence: CASSEAHGGLGGYTF.

V is TRBV30 and J is TRBJ2-3; D not resolved. This CDR3 region has 13 residues. The V and J ends lost 3 bases and 2 bases respectively, with 9 bases between them. The germline CDR1 and CDR2 sequences are GTSNPN and SVGIG (reference sequence). CDR3 residues: CAWSLALTDTQYF. DNA for the CDR3: TGTGCCTGGAGCCTGGCTCTCACAGATACGCAGTATTTT.

The genes are TRBV6-1 and TRBJ1-2; no reliable D call. Germline V gene lookup returns CDR1 MNHNS and CDR2 SASEGT. The V end was cut by 5 bases, the J end by 1 base, with 5 bases between. This CDR3 contains 12 residues. CDR3 sequence reads: CASSSDNYGYTF. DNA for the CDR3: TGTGCCAGCAGTTCCGATAACTATGGCTACACCTTC.

This sequence joins TRBV13 and TRBJ2-1, with D possibly matching TRBD2 (5 bases). Germline assignment: CDR1 PRHDT and CDR2 FYEKMQ (reference sequence). The CDR3 loop spans 13 amino acids. The V and J ends lost 1 base and 14 bases respectively, with 15 bases between them. CDR3 amino acids: CASSLDRTSREFF. The DNA for the CDR3 is TGTGCCAGCAGCTTAGACCGAACTAGTCGAGAGTTCTTC. Full variable domain (missing parts from reference TRBV13 and TRBJ2-1): AAGVIQSPRHLIKEKRETATLKCYPIPRHDTVYWYQQGPGQDPQFLISFYEKMQSDKGSIPDRFSAQQFSDYHSELNMSSLELGDSALYFCASSLDRTSREFFGPGTRLTVL.

The chain couples TRBV19 to TRBJ1-1, with D possibly matching TRBD1 (5 bases). The CDR3 is made up of 13 amino acids. The V gene's germline CDR1 is LNHDA and CDR2 SQIVND (reference sequence). With 7 bases removed from V and 5 bases from J, the gap between germline ends came to 14 bases. CDR3 region: CASKRGLSTEAFF. The CDR3 nucleotides read TGTGCCAGTAAAAGGGGTTTGAGTACTGAAGCTTTCTTT.

The V call is TRBV11-2, the J call TRBJ2-6; TRBD1 aligns across 8 bases. Trimming cost V 8 bases and J 4 bases; bases outside gene matches: 13. Germline V gives CDR1 SGHAT, CDR2 FQNNGV. The CDR3 is made up of 17 amino acids. The DNA for the CDR3 is TGTGCCAGCGGGTGGGGCAGGGGGCGTTCAGGGGCCAACGTCCTGACTTTC. It is translated as CASGWGRGRSGANVLTF. Variable domain in full (rest from reference TRBV11-2 and TRBJ2-6): EAGVAQSPRYKIIEKRQSVAFWCNPISGHATLYWYQQILGQGPKLLIQFQNNGVVDDSQLPKDRFSAERLKGVDSTLKIQPAKLEDSAVYLCASGWGRGRSGANVLTFGAGSRLTVL.

The gene calls are TRBV6-6 and TRBJ1-6; 9 nucleotides match TRBD1. V dropped 1 base and J dropped 8; count of bases not matched to a gene: 0. This CDR3 is built from 14 residues. CDR1 is MNHNY and CDR2 is SVGAGI in the germline V gene (reference sequence). The CDR3 here is CASSYWTGDSPLHF. CDR3 DNA: TGTGCCAGCAGTTACTGGACAGGGGATTCACCCCTCCACTTT.

The J gene is TRBJ1-1, the V gene TRBV11-2, with D uncertain. The germline CDR1 and CDR2 sequences are SGHAT and FQNNGV. V shed 5 bases and J shed 4 bases, with 14 bases lying between them. The CDR3 consists of 14 residues. In nucleotides, the CDR3 is TGTGCCAGCAGCCCGACCGTGGGCAGCACTGAAGCTTTCTTT. Translating gives CASSPTVGSTEAFF.

This clone was picked up a small number of times. V usage is TRBV18 and J usage is TRBJ2-5; D may match TRBD1 or TRBD2 (6 bases each). The CDR3 has 15 amino acids. Trimming stripped 6 bases from V and 6 bases from J, with 20 bases between. From germline, CDR1 is KGHSH and CDR2 LQKENI. CDR3 coding DNA: TGTGCCAGCTCGGATAGGAGGGGGGCCGTAAAGACCCAGTACTTC. Translating gives CASSDRRGAVKTQYF.

A single count supports this clone. V and J are TRBV7-8 and TRBJ1-1; no clear D gene. Trimming removed 3 bases at V and 4 bases at J, with 18 bases between. The germline CDR1 and CDR2 sequences are SGHVS and FQNEAQ. The CDR3 consists of 16 residues. CDR3: CASSFRSGRGGTEAFF. The CDR3 nucleotides read TGTGCCAGCAGCTTTCGGTCGGGAAGAGGTGGCACTGAAGCTTTCTTT.

The chain uses TRBV5-1 and TRBJ2-7, with 7 bases fitting TRBD1. Germline V lookup: CDR1 SGHRS, CDR2 YFSETQ. The CDR3 has 15 residues. V trimming: 7 bases; J trimming: 5 bases; junction bases outside the gene matches: 15. CDR3 coding DNA: TGCGCCAGCGGGACAACAGGGGCTCCCGGGGACGAGCAGTACTTC. Residues: CASGTTGAPGDEQYF.

This clone was seen a few times. At one end the junction does not follow the germline gene, possibly because of a read error. This chain connects TRBV2 to TRBJ2-4; the D is unclear. The CDR3 is 13 residues long. From germline, CDR1 is SNHLY and CDR2 FYNNEI. CDR3 DNA: TGTGCCAGCAGTGAAGCGTACCTGGCCCGAAGGCACTTC. As protein: CASSEAYLARRHF. The complete variable domain, with remaining parts taken from reference TRBV2 and TRBJ2-4, reads EPEVTQTPSHQVTQMGQEVILRCVPISNHLYFYWYRQILGQKVEFLVSFYNNEISEKSEIFDDQFSVERPDGSNFTLKIRSTKLEDSAMYFCASSEAYLARRHFGAGTRLSVL.

This clone was seen a few times. CDR3 region: CASSLGPGGDTEAFF. The CDR3 bases are TGTGCCAGCAGTTTAGGACCTGGCGGGGACACTGAAGCTTTCTTT. This chain connects TRBV27 to TRBJ1-1; no clear D. V lost 2 bases and J lost 3, with 13 bases in between. The CDR3 length is 15 residues. The V gene's germline CDR1 is MNHEY and CDR2 SMNVEV (reference sequence).

The rearrangement uses TRBV4-1 and TRBJ2-1; D remains ambiguous. The CDR3 is 11 amino acids. Per the germline V gene, CDR1 is MGHRA and CDR2 is YSYEKL. With 2 bases removed from V and 9 bases from J, the gap between germline ends came to 5 bases. The CDR3 protein is CASSQRSEQFF. For the CDR3, the DNA is TGCGCCAGCAGCCAACGCTCTGAGCAGTTCTTC.

V is TRBV19 and J is TRBJ2-7; TRBD2 matches at 8 bases. The CDR3 has 15 residues. Germline V gene sequence: CDR1 LNHDA, CDR2 SQIVND (reference sequence). V shed 1 base and J 3 bases; nucleotides not matched to a gene: 5. The CDR3 loop is CASSIAAGGRYEQYF. CDR3 DNA: TGTGCCAGTAGTATAGCGGCGGGGGGCCGCTACGAGCAGTACTTC.

V gene TRBV18 combines with J gene TRBJ2-2, with 8 nucleotides matching TRBD1. Trimming removed 5 bases from V and 0 bases from J; junction bases left unmatched: 2. Germline CDR1 is KGHSH and CDR2 is LQKENI. The CDR3 runs to 15 residues. The CDR3 loop is CASSKDRANTGELFF. In nucleotides, the CDR3 is TGTGCCAGCTCAAAGGACAGGGCGAACACCGGGGAGCTGTTTTTT.

There are a few counts of this clone. The chain employs TRBV6-1 and TRBJ1-5, with TRBD1 identical over 9 bases. CDR1 and CDR2 (germline): MNHNS, SASEGT. CDR3 length: 15 amino acids. V shed 6 bases and J 3 bases; nucleotides not matched to a gene: 6. The CDR3 DNA is TGTGCCAGCAGGGATTACAGGGGGCTCAATCAGCCCCAGCATTTT. Residues: CASRDYRGLNQPQHF.

The chain employs TRBV5-1 and TRBJ2-3; D perhaps matches TRBD2 (6 bases). CDR3 length equals 14 residues. Germline CDR1 SGHRS, CDR2 YFSETQ. Deletions cut 3 bases from V and 2 bases from J, with 10 bases between. CDR3 region: CASSSGVTTDTQYF. CDR3 nucleotide sequence: TGCGCCAGCAGCTCGGGGGTTACCACAGATACGCAGTATTTT.

This chain uses TRBV19 with TRBJ1-1, with TRBD1 identical over 7 bases. CDR3 length equals 16 residues. Trimming removed 3 bases from V and 6 bases from J; junction bases left unmatched: 13. Germline CDR1 is LNHDA and CDR2 is SQIVND (reference sequence). CDR3 bases: TGTGCCAGTAGTATCCAAGACAGGGTGCCCTGGGCTGAAGCTTTCTTT. Protein sequence: CASSIQDRVPWAEAFF.

This clone was seen more than once but under ten times. The J gene is TRBJ1-3, the V gene TRBV11-2, with D maybe TRBD1 (5 bases). The germline V gene has CDR1 SGHAT and CDR2 FQNNGV. The CDR3 contains 16 residues. With 5 bases removed from V and 0 bases from J, the gap between germline ends came to 14 bases. This chain's CDR3 is CASSARPGLSGNTIYF. CDR3 nucleotide sequence: TGTGCCAGCAGCGCCAGACCGGGGCTCTCTGGAAACACCATATATTTT.

The chain carries TRBV18 and TRBJ2-3, with D unresolved. CDR3 length: 15 residues. Germline-derived CDR1 and CDR2 are KGHSH and LQKENI. V was cut by 2 bases and J by 0 bases, with 9 bases left in between. CDR3 region: CASSPKDPSTDTQYF. For the CDR3, the DNA is TGTGCCAGCTCACCAAAAGATCCTAGCACAGATACGCAGTATTTT.

This clone came up once. The rearrangement links TRBV7-6 to TRBJ2-6; the match to TRBD1 covers 7 bases. J was trimmed by 0 bases and V by 5 bases; bases with no gene match: 10. This CDR3 is 18 amino acids long. Germline V gives CDR1 SGHVS, CDR2 FNYEAQ. Written as DNA, the CDR3 is TGTGCCAGCAGCCGTACGGGGACAGCGGCCTCTGGGGCCAACGTCCTGACTTTC. This encodes CASSRTGTAASGANVLTF.